These 16 T cell receptor beta chains originate from one sample sequenced in a study of blood T cell repertoires in COVID-19. TCRdb's copy holds only in-frame clones and misses some; the assay was immunoSEQ multiplex PCR. The sample has about 170,000 clones; about 86% are singletons. The sample consisted of peripheral blood. The receptors stem from a man in his 70s with active or convalescent COVID-19.

The chain carries TRBV15 and TRBJ2-2, with D possibly being TRBD2 (5 bases). The V gene's germline CDR1 is LNHNV and CDR2 YYDKDF (reference sequence). This CDR3 region has 17 residues. The V gene lost 0 bases and the J gene lost 3 bases, with 14 bases spanning the gap. CDR3 nucleotide sequence: TGTGCCACCAGCAGAGATTTGGGCCCGAGGGACACCGGGGAGCTGTTTTTT. This translates into CATSRDLGPRDTGELFF.

The chain employs TRBV5-4 and TRBJ2-2, with D tentatively TRBD2 (6 bases). The V and J ends lost 3 bases and 8 bases respectively, with 20 bases between them. The CDR3 is made up of 16 amino acids. Germline CDR1 reads SGHNT; CDR2 reads YYREEE (reference sequence). The CDR3 protein is CASSSGGTGVMGELFF. CDR3 nucleotide sequence: TGTGCCAGCAGCTCGGGCGGGACCGGAGTTATGGGGGAGCTGTTTTTT. The full variable domain, its missing parts supplied by reference TRBV5-4 and TRBJ2-2, is ETGVTQSPTHLIKTRGQQVTLRCSSQSGHNTVSWYQQALGQGPQFIFQYYREEENGRGNFPPRFSGLQFPNYSSELNVNALELDDSALYLCASSSGGTGVMGELFFGEGSRLTVL.

The V call is TRBV6-5, the J call TRBJ2-1; the match to TRBD2 covers 10 bases. J gave up 7 bases and V 6 bases, and 9 bases lay outside the gene matches. Germline assignment: CDR1 MNHEY and CDR2 SVGAGI. This CDR3 has 15 residues. The CDR3 reads CASRRLAGEGNEQFF. The CDR3 bases are TGTGCCAGCAGGCGGCTAGCGGGAGAGGGGAATGAGCAGTTCTTC.

The gene calls are TRBV18 and TRBJ1-5; no definite D call. The CDR3 is made up of 16 amino acids. Trimming shortened V by 2 bases and J by 0 bases, and 11 bases separated the two germline ends. From germline, CDR1 is KGHSH and CDR2 LQKENI. The CDR3 sequence is CASSPSLTHSNQPQHF. Written as DNA, the CDR3 is TGTGCCAGCTCACCATCGTTGACACATAGCAATCAGCCCCAGCATTTT. Full variable domain (outside the CDR3, taken from reference TRBV18 and TRBJ1-5): NAGVMQNPRHLVRRRGQEARLRCSPMKGHSHVYWYRQLPEEGLKFMVYLQKENIIDESGMPKERFSAEFPKEGPSILRIQQVVRGDSAAYFCASSPSLTHSNQPQHFGDGTRLSIL.

The rearrangement links TRBV27 to TRBJ2-7; 7 bases map to TRBD1. After removal of 4 bases from V and 3 bases from J, the junction contained 6 bases not matched to a gene. Germline assignment: CDR1 MNHEY and CDR2 SMNVEV (reference sequence). The CDR3 loop spans 14 amino acids. The CDR3 protein is CASSSTGEFYEQYF. The DNA of the CDR3 is TGTGCCAGCAGTTCAACAGGGGAGTTCTACGAGCAGTACTTC.

The chain uses TRBV5-1 and TRBJ1-5; D possibly corresponds to TRBD1 (5 bases). V was clipped by 2 bases and J by 6 bases, with 9 bases between them. Germline V gives CDR1 SGHRS, CDR2 YFSETQ. The CDR3 extends over 13 amino acids. The CDR3 loop reads CASSFAGPQPQHF. The CDR3 coding sequence is TGCGCCAGCAGCTTCGCAGGGCCTCAGCCCCAGCATTTT.

This rearrangement joins TRBV9 to TRBJ2-1; TRBD2 agrees at 7 bases. CDR1 is SGDLS and CDR2 is YYNGEE in the germline V gene. V trimming: 3 bases; J trimming: 4 bases; junction bases outside the gene matches: 10. The length of the CDR3 is 16 residues. The CDR3 here is CASSAPQAGLYNEQFF. The CDR3 bases are TGTGCCAGCAGCGCTCCCCAAGCGGGGCTATACAATGAGCAGTTCTTC. The whole variable domain, remainder taken from reference TRBV9 and TRBJ2-1, is DSGVTQTPKHLITATGQRVTLRCSPRSGDLSVYWYQQSLDQGLQFLIQYYNGEERAKGNILERFSAQQFPDLHSELNLSSLELGDSALYFCASSAPQAGLYNEQFFGPGTRLTVL.

The chain joins TRBV7-2 to TRBJ1-6, with 7 positions matching TRBD1. Germline V gene sequence: CDR1 SGHTA, CDR2 FQGNSA. V lost 0 bases, J lost 7 bases, and 3 bases stayed unmatched. The length of the CDR3 is 15 residues. The CDR3 loop reads CASSLAQGQNSPLHF. CDR3 in DNA: TGTGCCAGCAGCTTAGCGCAGGGACAGAATTCACCCCTCCACTTT.

This clone was seen just once. J is TRBJ2-2 and V is TRBV7-9; the D gene is possibly TRBD2 (5 bases). The CDR3 has 16 amino acids. The germline V and J ends were trimmed by 1 base and 0 bases, with 9 bases remaining between them. CDR1 is SEHNR, CDR2 FQNEAQ, per germline (reference sequence). The CDR3 reads CASSLGSGANTGELFF. CDR3 sequence (DNA): TGTGCCAGCAGCTTAGGCAGCGGTGCGAACACCGGGGAGCTGTTTTTT.

The chain employs TRBV3-1 (or the pseudogene TRBV3-2) and TRBJ2-7; D may be TRBD2 (6 bases). The CDR3 has 17 residues. Germline V gives CDR1 LGHDT, CDR2 YNNKEL (reference sequence). The ends were cut back, 0 bases at V and 0 bases at J, with 15 bases in the middle. For the CDR3, the DNA is TGTGCCAGCAGCCAAGATCTCAGGCTAGCGCGCTCCTACGAGCAGTACTTC. Protein: CASSQDLRLARSYEQYF.

This chain links TRBV7-2 with TRBJ2-5; 7 nucleotides agree with TRBD1. The CDR3 totals 18 residues. Per the germline V gene, CDR1 is SGHTA and CDR2 is FQGNSA. With 2 bases clipped from V and 5 bases from J, the junction kept 17 bases outside the gene matches. The CDR3 coding sequence is TGTGCCAGCAGCTTAAGGGTGACAGGGAATCGGTTAGGCGAGACCCAGTACTTC. Translation gives CASSLRVTGNRLGETQYF.

The chain carries TRBV19 and TRBJ1-1, with D perhaps TRBD1 (5 bases). The CDR3 contains 15 residues. Germline V CDR1 and CDR2: LNHDA, SQIVND (reference sequence). The V and J ends lost 4 bases and 1 base respectively, with 13 bases between them. CDR3 in amino acids: CASSTRGGENTEAFF. Here the CDR3 DNA reads TGTGCCAGTAGTACCCGGGGGGGGGAGAACACTGAAGCTTTCTTT.

This clone has just one count. One end of the junction fails to match germline, which may point to a read error. The V and J genes are TRBV29-1 and TRBJ1-2; D call uncertain. The germline V gene has CDR1 SQVTM and CDR2 ANQGSEA. The CDR3 runs 9 residues. DNA for the CDR3: TGCAGCGTTGAAGCGGGTCAGCCTTTC. Translating gives CSVEAGQPF.

This rearrangement joins TRBV29-1 to TRBJ2-3, with 9 nucleotides matching TRBD2. The germline V gene has CDR1 SQVTM and CDR2 ANQGSEA. After removal of 4 bases from V and 0 bases from J, the junction contained 5 bases not matched to a gene. This CDR3 is built from 15 residues. This CDR3 is CSVVGAGGSTDTQYF. CDR3 nucleotides: TGCAGCGTTGTTGGAGCGGGAGGTAGCACAGATACGCAGTATTTT.

The V call is TRBV5-1, the J call TRBJ2-7, with TRBD2 identical over 7 bases. CDR3 length: 14 residues. Germline V gives CDR1 SGHRS, CDR2 YFSETQ. Trimming removed 4 bases from V and 0 bases from J; junction bases left unmatched: 4. The CDR3 coding sequence is TGCGCCAGCAGCACCGGGACTAACTCCTACGAGCAGTACTTC. Its protein is CASSTGTNSYEQYF. Using reference TRBV5-1 and TRBJ2-7 for the parts outside the CDR3, the full variable domain is KAGVTQTPRYLIKTRGQQVTLSCSPISGHRSVSWYQQTPGQGLQFLFEYFSETQRNKGNFPGRFSGRQFSNSRSEMNVSTLELGDSALYLCASSTGTNSYEQYFGPGTRLTVT.

V gene TRBV7-2 combines with J gene TRBJ1-1; possibly TRBD1 for D (5 bases). Per the germline V gene, CDR1 is SGHTA and CDR2 is FQGNSA. Between the trimmed V and J ends, which lost 6 bases and 4 bases, there was a span of 18 bases. This CDR3 has 15 amino acids. For the CDR3, the DNA is TGTGCCAGCAGGCCACCCCAGGGAGGCGGCACTGAAGCTTTCTTT. Protein product: CASRPPQGGGTEAFF.